The 22 T cell receptor beta chains listed next were all sequenced from one sample in a study of blood T cell repertoires in COVID-19. The data were produced by immunoSEQ multiplex PCR, yet TCRdb's version contains in-frame clones alone and is incomplete. This sample has 270,000 or so clones, with more than 70% found just once. Sequenced: peripheral blood. The receptors derive from a woman aged 18-30 years with acute or convalescent COVID-19.

The chain recombines TRBV10-3 with TRBJ1-6, with TRBD1 matching 11 bases. J was trimmed by 2 bases and V by 10 bases; bases with no gene match: 4. Per the germline V gene, CDR1 is ENHRY and CDR2 is SYGVKD. The CDR3 has 15 amino acids. The CDR3 is CATGQGATYNSPLHF. The CDR3 DNA sequence: TGTGCCACCGGACAGGGGGCTACCTATAATTCACCCCTCCACTTT.

The chain carries TRBV4-3 and TRBJ2-7; TRBD1 matches at 9 bases. The CDR3 runs 14 residues. CDR1 LGHNA and CDR2 YSLEER come from the germline V gene. V lost 4 bases and J lost 5; bases outside the gene matches: 6. The DNA of the CDR3 is TGCGCCAGCAGCCGCGGACAGGGGTCCCACGAGCAGTACTTC. Encoded protein: CASSRGQGSHEQYF.

J is TRBJ2-1 and V is TRBV3-1 (or the pseudogene TRBV3-2); 10 nucleotides line up with TRBD2. V lost 1 base to trimming and J lost 5 bases; unmatched junction nucleotides: 5. The CDR3 extends over 16 amino acids. Germline CDR1 reads LGHDT; CDR2 reads YNNKEL (reference sequence). The CDR3 is CASSQVSGRTNNEQFF. The CDR3 DNA reads TGTGCCAGCAGCCAAGTTAGCGGGAGGACGAACAATGAGCAGTTCTTC.

The CDR3 region has the DNA TGTGCCTGGAGTCCGACAGGGCTGGGCGGCTACACCTTC. Protein sequence: CAWSPTGLGGYTF. V usage is TRBV30 and J usage is TRBJ1-2; 7 bases are shared with TRBD1. With 2 bases clipped from V and 8 bases from J, the junction kept 8 bases outside the gene matches. This CDR3 is 13 amino acids long. Germline values: CDR1 GTSNPN, CDR2 SVGIG (reference sequence).

The CDR3 spells CASPRSGSYEQYF. The DNA for the CDR3 is TGTGCCAGCCCCAGGAGCGGGAGCTACGAGCAGTACTTC. This chain joins TRBV6-5 and TRBJ2-7; TRBD2 aligns across 8 bases. Germline V gene lookup returns CDR1 MNHEY and CDR2 SVGAGI. Trimming removed 8 bases from V and 3 bases from J; junction bases left unmatched: 6. This CDR3 comprises 13 residues.

Points on this clone: At one of its ends the junction is not consistent with the germline gene, which may arise from a read error. The chain employs TRBV2 and TRBJ2-3; D may be TRBD2 (5 bases). This CDR3 has 16 amino acids. CDR1 SNHLY and CDR2 FYNNEI come from the germline V gene. For the CDR3, the DNA is TGTGCCAGCAGTGAACGAGGTCGGGCTAGCAGAGATACGCAGTATTTT. Protein: CASSERGRASRDTQYF.

CDR3 sequence reads: CASRLVRGGPLAPLHF. The CDR3 coding sequence is TGTGCAAGTCGCCTTGTGAGGGGAGGCCCACTAGCACCCCTCCACTTT. The V gene is TRBV12-2, the J gene TRBJ1-6. TRBV12-2 is recorded as a pseudogene. This CDR3 has 16 residues.

This chain joins TRBV5-6 and TRBJ2-7; D not certain. The V end lost 6 bases, the J end lost 6 bases, and 19 bases lay between the germline ends. Germline CDR1 and CDR2: SGHDT and YYEEEE. The CDR3 covers 14 residues. For the CDR3, the DNA is TGTGCCAGCACCCTCTCGCGGCCTTTTAGCGAGCAGTACTTC. It yields the protein CASTLSRPFSEQYF.

The CDR3 DNA follows: TGTGCCAGCAGGGGACAGGGGGCAGGGGCCAACGTCCTGACTTTC. It codes for CASRGQGAGANVLTF. This chain links TRBV3-1 (or the pseudogene TRBV3-2) with TRBJ2-6, with 12 positions matching TRBD1. The germline CDR1 and CDR2 sequences are LGHDT and YNNKEL (reference sequence). The V segment lost 6 bases and the J segment 4 bases; nucleotides outside the gene matches: 1. The CDR3 loop spans 15 amino acids.

The J gene is TRBJ2-3, the V gene TRBV7-6; the match to TRBD2 covers 12 bases. Per the germline V gene, CDR1 is SGHVS and CDR2 is FNYEAQ. V shed 4 bases, J shed 4 bases, and the junction held 6 bases outside the gene matches. The CDR3 consists of 16 residues. This chain's CDR3 is CASSSLAGGPSDTQYF. DNA of the CDR3: TGTGCCAGCAGCTCCCTAGCGGGAGGGCCCTCAGATACGCAGTATTTT.

This clone was detected a few times. At the DNA level, this CDR3 is encoded by other sequences in the same sample as well. This chain joins TRBV12-3 or TRBV12-4 and TRBJ2-7; D not resolved. The length of the CDR3 is 13 residues. V dropped 3 bases and J dropped 1 base, with 7 bases sitting between them. CDR3 residues: CASSFSGSYEQYF. As DNA, the CDR3 is TGTGCCAGCAGTTTCTCCGGTTCCTACGAGCAGTACTTC.

The V call is TRBV19, the J call TRBJ2-4, with 12 bases identical to TRBD2. V shed 6 bases and J 8 bases; nucleotides not matched to a gene: 8. The germline V gene encodes CDR1 LNHDA and CDR2 SQIVND (reference sequence). The CDR3 consists of 15 residues. The CDR3 reads CASRGKGLAGDIQYF. Written as DNA, the CDR3 is TGTGCCAGTAGGGGAAAGGGACTAGCGGGTGACATTCAGTACTTC.

The V call is TRBV6-5, the J call TRBJ2-2; 7 bases agree with TRBD1. V lost 6 bases and J lost 5; bases outside the gene matches: 9. The CDR3 is 15 residues long. In germline, CDR1 is MNHEY, CDR2 SVGAGI. CDR3 coding DNA: TGTGCCAGCAGCGATACTGACAGGGCGACCGGGGAGCTGTTTTTT. Encoded protein: CASSDTDRATGELFF.

CDR3 residues: CASSFASGTVTGELFF. CDR3 in DNA: TGTGCCAGCAGCTTTGCTTCCGGGACAGTCACCGGGGAGCTGTTTTTT. The rearrangement uses TRBV7-9 and TRBJ2-2; TRBD1 agrees at 7 bases. V was pared by 3 bases and J by 4 bases, with 8 bases of the junction left unmatched. Germline V gene sequence: CDR1 SEHNR, CDR2 FQNEAQ (reference sequence). The CDR3 covers 16 residues.

This clone was seen a handful of times. The chain carries TRBV7-2 and TRBJ2-7; D may be TRBD2 (6 bases). The germline CDR1 and CDR2 sequences are SGHTA and FQGNSA. V lost 1 base, J lost 3 bases, and 13 bases lay in between. This CDR3 is 15 amino acids long. The CDR3 DNA is TGTGCCAGCAGCTTAGGGACTACGTCTCACTACGAGCAGTACTTC. Amino acids: CASSLGTTSHYEQYF.

The genes are TRBV18 and TRBJ1-2, with 7 bases that match TRBD1. Germline lookup yields CDR1 KGHSH and CDR2 LQKENI. The CDR3 length is 14 residues. J gave up 2 bases and V 4 bases, and 4 bases lay outside the gene matches. The DNA for the CDR3 is TGTGCCAGCTCACAAGACAGGGAAAACTATGGCTACACCTTC. This codes for CASSQDRENYGYTF.

V and J are TRBV4-1 and TRBJ1-5; D possibly corresponds to TRBD1 (5 bases). The V gene's germline CDR1 is MGHRA and CDR2 YSYEKL. V lost 4 bases, J lost 3 bases, and 19 bases lay in between. The CDR3 has 17 residues. This CDR3 is CASSPGRGRGLNQPQHF. As DNA, the CDR3 is TGCGCCAGCAGCCCCGGTCGGGGGAGGGGACTCAATCAGCCCCAGCATTTT.

The V call is TRBV2, the J call TRBJ1-1; D is unresolved. Germline CDR1 is SNHLY and CDR2 is FYNNEI. CDR3 length equals 14 residues. The V and J ends lost 4 bases and 5 bases respectively, with 14 bases between them. The CDR3 sequence is CASSVHTIGTEAFF. DNA of the CDR3: TGTGCCAGCAGTGTACACACGATCGGGACTGAAGCTTTCTTT. The variable domain in full, with the rest retrieved from reference TRBV2 and TRBJ1-1, is EPEVTQTPSHQVTQMGQEVILRCVPISNHLYFYWYRQILGQKVEFLVSFYNNEISEKSEIFDDQFSVERPDGSNFTLKIRSTKLEDSAMYFCASSVHTIGTEAFFGQGTRLTVV.

This chain links TRBV2 with TRBJ2-2; 10 positions match TRBD2. The V gene end was trimmed by 6 bases and the J gene end by 6 bases; junction bases not matched to a gene: 10. There are 16 residues in the CDR3. The germline CDR1 and CDR2 sequences are SNHLY and FYNNEI. The DNA of the CDR3 is TGTGCCAGCAGGAGTCTTGGGCTAGCGGGAGCCGGGGAGCTGTTTTTT. Protein sequence: CASRSLGLAGAGELFF.

In its sample, this clone was seen a few times. This rearrangement joins TRBV28 to TRBJ2-7; 12 bases match TRBD2. The V and J ends lost 6 bases and 3 bases, in that order; junction bases with no gene match: 3. CDR3 size: 14 residues. The germline V gene has CDR1 MDHEN and CDR2 SYDVKM. CDR3 amino acids: CASRTSGRGYEQYF. The CDR3 nucleotides read TGTGCCAGCAGGACTAGCGGGAGAGGCTACGAGCAGTACTTC. The whole variable domain, filled in from reference TRBV28 and TRBJ2-7, reads DVKVTQSSRYLVKRTGEKVFLECVQDMDHENMFWYRQDPGLGLRLIYFSYDVKMKEKGDIPEGYSVSREKKERFSLILESASTNQTSMYLCASRTSGRGYEQYFGPGTRLTVT.

This chain links TRBV5-5 with TRBJ1-6; 10 positions agree with TRBD1. Trimming at V came to 4 bases and at J to 7 bases, leaving 2 bases not matched to a gene. This CDR3 contains 14 residues. Germline V gives CDR1 SGHKS, CDR2 YYEKEE (reference sequence). In DNA form, the CDR3 reads TGTGCCAGCAGCACGGGACAGGGGAATTCACCCCTCCACTTT. This sequence encodes CASSTGQGNSPLHF.

V usage is TRBV27 and J usage is TRBJ1-2; 10 nucleotides agree with TRBD1. The V gene end was trimmed by 3 bases and the J gene end by 6 bases; junction bases not matched to a gene: 7. Germline CDR1 is MNHEY and CDR2 is SMNVEV (reference sequence). CDR3 length equals 15 residues. The CDR3 sequence: CASSFYPGTGDGYTF. The CDR3 region has the DNA TGTGCCAGCAGTTTCTACCCCGGGACAGGGGATGGCTACACCTTC.